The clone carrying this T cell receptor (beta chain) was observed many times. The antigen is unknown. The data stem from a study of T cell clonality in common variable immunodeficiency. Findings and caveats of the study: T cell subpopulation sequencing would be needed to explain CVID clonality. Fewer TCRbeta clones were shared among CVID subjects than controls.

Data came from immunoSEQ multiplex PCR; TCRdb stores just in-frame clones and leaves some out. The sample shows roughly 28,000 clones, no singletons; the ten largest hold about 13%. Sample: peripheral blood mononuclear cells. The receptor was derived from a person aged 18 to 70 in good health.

The CDR3 sequence is CATSRLREDSPLHF. The sequenced CDR3 bases are TGTGCCACCAGCAGACTCCGAGAGGATTCACCC. V usage is TRBV15 and J usage is TRBJ1-6; D remains ambiguous. The CDR3 end lies 3 residues beyond the end of the read and is filled in from the germline J gene. V lost 2 bases and J lost 8, with 10 bases in between. Germline CDR1 and CDR2: LNHNV and YYDKDF (reference sequence). The CDR3 spans 14 residues.